This T cell receptor beta chain was retrieved from a study of cytomegalovirus exposure and HLA in healthy donors. The study's findings and limits: In the analysis, some V segments, TRBV6-2 and TRBV6-3 included, were excluded as indistinguishable.

This clone was counted only a few times. Its matching antigen is unknown. Researchers ran the PCR with 60 Vbeta and 13 Jbeta primers. Authors' processing steps: An analysis performed later counted 75 million to 80 million unique TCR beta chains (approximately 12 million of them shared). TCRdb keeps only in-frame clones here, not all; method: immunoSEQ multiplex PCR. D and trimming were read from the DNA, whereas the V and J calls and clone size are those reported in that table. Here the sample spans almost 200,000 clones, 75% to 85% being singletons. The CDR3 spans 15 residues. Germline CDR1 MNHEY, CDR2 SMNVEV (reference sequence). The V gene lost 6 bases and the J gene lost 0 bases, with 13 bases spanning the gap.

The clonotype comes from a woman aged 45-65 years in good health and CMV-seronegative. Material: PBMCs. The chain couples TRBV27 to TRBJ2-3; D possibly corresponds to TRBD1 (6 bases). This CDR3 reads CASRKGVASTDTQYF. In DNA, the CDR3 is TGTGCCAGCAGAAAGGGGGTGGCTAGCACAGATACGCAGTATTTT.